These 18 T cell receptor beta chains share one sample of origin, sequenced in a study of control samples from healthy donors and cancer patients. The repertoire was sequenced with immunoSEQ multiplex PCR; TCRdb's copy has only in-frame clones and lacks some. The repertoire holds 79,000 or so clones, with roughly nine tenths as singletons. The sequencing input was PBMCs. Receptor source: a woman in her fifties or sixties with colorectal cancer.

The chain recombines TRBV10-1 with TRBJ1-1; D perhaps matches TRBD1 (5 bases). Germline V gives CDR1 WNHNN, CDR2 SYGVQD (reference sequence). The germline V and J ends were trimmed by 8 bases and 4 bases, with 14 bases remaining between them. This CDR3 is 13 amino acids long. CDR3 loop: CASRGVVGTEAFF. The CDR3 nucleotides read TGCGCCAGCCGAGGGGTTGTGGGCACTGAAGCTTTCTTT.

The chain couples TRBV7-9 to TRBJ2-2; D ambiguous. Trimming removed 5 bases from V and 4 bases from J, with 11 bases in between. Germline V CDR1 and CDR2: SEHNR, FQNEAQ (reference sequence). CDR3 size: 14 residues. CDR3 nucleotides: TGTGCCAGCAGCCCGCCTCCAGTCACCGGGGAGCTGTTTTTT. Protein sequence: CASSPPPVTGELFF.

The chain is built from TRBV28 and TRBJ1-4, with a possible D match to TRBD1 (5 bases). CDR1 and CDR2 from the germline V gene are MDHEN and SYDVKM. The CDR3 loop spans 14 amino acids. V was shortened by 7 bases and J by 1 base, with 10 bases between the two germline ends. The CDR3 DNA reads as TGTGCCAGCACCTCCGGGGGAACTAATGAAAAACTGTTTTTT. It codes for CASTSGGTNEKLFF.

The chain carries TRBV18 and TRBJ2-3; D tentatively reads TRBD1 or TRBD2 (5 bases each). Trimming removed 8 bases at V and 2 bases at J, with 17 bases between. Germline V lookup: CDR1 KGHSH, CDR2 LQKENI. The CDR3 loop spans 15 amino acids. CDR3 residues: CASASEGQSTDTQYF. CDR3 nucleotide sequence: TGTGCCAGCGCATCCGAGGGGCAATCCACAGATACGCAGTATTTT.

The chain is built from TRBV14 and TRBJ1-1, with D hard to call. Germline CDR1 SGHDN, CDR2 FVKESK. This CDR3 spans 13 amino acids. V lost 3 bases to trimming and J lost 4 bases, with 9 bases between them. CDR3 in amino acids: CASSHPGGTEAFF. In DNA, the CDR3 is TGTGCCAGCAGCCACCCAGGTGGCACTGAAGCTTTCTTT.

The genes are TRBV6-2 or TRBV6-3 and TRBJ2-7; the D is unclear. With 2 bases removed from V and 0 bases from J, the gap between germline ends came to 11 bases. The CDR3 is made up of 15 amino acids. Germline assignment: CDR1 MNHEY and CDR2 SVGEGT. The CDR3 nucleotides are TGTGCCAGCAGTTACGTAGCCGCAAGCTCCTACGAGCAGTACGTC. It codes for CASSYVAASSYEQYV.

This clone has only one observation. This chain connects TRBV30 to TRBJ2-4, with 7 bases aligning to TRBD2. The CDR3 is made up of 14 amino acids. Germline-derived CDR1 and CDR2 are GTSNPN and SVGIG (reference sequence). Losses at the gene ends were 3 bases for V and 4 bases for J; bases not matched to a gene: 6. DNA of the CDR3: TGTGCCTGGAGGTTGGCGGGGGTGAAAAACATTCAGTACTTC. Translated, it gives CAWRLAGVKNIQYF. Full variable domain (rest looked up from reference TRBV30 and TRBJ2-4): SQTIHQWPATLVQPVGSPLSLECTVEGTSNPNLYWYRQAAGRGLQLLFYSVGIGQISSEVPQNLSASRPQDRQFILSSKKLLLSDSGFYLCAWRLAGVKNIQYFGAGTRLSVL.

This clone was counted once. CDR3 nucleotide sequence: TGTGCCAGCAATTTTGGGGGGAGCTCTGGAAACACCATATATTTT. It encodes CASNFGGSSGNTIYF. The chain couples TRBV2 to TRBJ1-3; D might be TRBD1 (5 bases). The CDR3 is 15 amino acids. CDR1 and CDR2 (germline): SNHLY, FYNNEI. V was cut by 7 bases and J by 0 bases, with 13 bases left in between.

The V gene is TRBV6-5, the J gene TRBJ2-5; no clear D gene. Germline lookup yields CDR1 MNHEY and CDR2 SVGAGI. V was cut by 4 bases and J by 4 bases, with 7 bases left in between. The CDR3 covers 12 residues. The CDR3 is CASSFPGETQYF. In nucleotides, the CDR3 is TGTGCCAGCAGTTTCCCAGGAGAGACCCAGTACTTC.

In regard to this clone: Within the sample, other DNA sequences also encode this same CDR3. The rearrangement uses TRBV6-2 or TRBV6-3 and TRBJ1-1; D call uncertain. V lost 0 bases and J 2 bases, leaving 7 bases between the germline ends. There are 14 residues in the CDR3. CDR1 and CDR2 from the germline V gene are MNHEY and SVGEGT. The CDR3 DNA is TGTGCCAGCAGTTACTCGGGTGGAAACACTGAAGCTTTCTTT. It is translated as CASSYSGGNTEAFF.

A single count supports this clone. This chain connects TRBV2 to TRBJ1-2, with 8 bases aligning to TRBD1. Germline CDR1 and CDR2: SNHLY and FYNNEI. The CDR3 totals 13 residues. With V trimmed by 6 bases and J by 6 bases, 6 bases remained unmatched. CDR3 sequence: CASSNRQGHGYTF. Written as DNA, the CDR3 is TGTGCCAGCAGCAACAGACAGGGGCATGGCTACACCTTC.

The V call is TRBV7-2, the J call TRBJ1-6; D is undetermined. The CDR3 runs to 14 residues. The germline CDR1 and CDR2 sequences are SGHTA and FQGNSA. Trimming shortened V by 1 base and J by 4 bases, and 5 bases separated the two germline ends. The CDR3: CASSLEAYNSPLHF. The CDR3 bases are TGTGCCAGCAGCTTAGAGGCTTATAATTCACCCCTCCACTTT.

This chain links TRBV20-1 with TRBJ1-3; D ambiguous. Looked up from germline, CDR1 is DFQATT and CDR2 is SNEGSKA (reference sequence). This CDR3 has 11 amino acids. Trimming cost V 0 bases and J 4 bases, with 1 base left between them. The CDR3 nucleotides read TGCAGTGCTAGAGAAGGAAACACCATATATTTT. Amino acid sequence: CSAREGNTIYF.

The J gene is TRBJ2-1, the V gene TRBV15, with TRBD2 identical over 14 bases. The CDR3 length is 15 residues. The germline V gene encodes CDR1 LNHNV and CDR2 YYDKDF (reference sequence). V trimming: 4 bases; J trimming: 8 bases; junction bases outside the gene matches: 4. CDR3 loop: CATSTRLAGGDEQFF. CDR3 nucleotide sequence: TGTGCCACCAGCACCCGACTAGCGGGGGGGGATGAGCAGTTCTTC.

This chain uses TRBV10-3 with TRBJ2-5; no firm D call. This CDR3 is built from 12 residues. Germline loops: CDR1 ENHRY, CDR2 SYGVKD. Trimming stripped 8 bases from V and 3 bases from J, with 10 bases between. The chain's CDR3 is CAIQGPKETQYF. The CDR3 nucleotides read TGTGCCATCCAAGGGCCGAAAGAGACCCAGTACTTC.

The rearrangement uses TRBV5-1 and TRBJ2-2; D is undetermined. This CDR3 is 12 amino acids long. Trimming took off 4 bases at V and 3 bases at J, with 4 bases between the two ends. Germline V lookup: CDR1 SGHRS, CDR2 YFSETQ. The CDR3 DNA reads TGCGCCAGCAGCCCGGACACCGGGGAGCTGTTTTTT. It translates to CASSPDTGELFF.

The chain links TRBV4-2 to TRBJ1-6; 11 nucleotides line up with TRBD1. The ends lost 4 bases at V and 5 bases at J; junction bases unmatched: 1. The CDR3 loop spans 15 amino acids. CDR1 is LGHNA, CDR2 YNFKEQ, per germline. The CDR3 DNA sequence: TGTGCCAGCAGCCCGGGACAGGGGGATAATTCACCCCTCCACTTT. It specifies CASSPGQGDNSPLHF.

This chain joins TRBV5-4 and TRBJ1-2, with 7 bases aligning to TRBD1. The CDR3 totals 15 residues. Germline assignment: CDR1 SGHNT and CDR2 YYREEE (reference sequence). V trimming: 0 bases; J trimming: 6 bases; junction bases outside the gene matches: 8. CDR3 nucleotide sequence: TGTGCCAGCAGCTTGGAGAGGGGGCCTTCGGATGGCTACACCTTC. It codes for CASSLERGPSDGYTF.